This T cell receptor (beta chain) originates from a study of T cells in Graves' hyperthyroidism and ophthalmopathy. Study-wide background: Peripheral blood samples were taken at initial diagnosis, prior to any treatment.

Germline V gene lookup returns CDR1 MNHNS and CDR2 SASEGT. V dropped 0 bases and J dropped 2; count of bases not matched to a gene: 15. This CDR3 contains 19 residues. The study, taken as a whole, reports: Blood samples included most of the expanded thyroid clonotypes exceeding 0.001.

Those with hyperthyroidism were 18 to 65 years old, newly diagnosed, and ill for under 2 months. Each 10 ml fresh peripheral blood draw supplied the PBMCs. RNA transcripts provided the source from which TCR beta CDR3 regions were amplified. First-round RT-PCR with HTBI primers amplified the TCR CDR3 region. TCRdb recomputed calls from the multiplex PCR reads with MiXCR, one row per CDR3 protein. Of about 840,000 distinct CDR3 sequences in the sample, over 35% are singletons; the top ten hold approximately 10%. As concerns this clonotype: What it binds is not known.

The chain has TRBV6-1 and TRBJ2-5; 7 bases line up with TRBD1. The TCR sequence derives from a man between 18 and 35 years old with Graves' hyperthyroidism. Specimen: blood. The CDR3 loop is CASSEARRARDSSQETQYF. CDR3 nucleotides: TGTGCCAGCAGTGAAGCACGGAGAGCTCGGGACAGCTCTCAAGAGACCCAGTACTTC.